A selection of T cell receptor beta chains follows, all from one sample in a study of blood T cell repertoires in COVID-19. Only in-frame clones appear in the TCRdb table, and some are missing; sequencing was by immunoSEQ multiplex PCR. The sample holds about 230,000 clones, 81% seen once. Material: peripheral blood. Source of these receptors: a woman older than 75 with acute or convalescent COVID-19. Each CDR3 is given with its conserved first and last residue. D genes are given only for firm matches. Part of the rows lack a size; the others show once, few, many or a class for expanded clones.

d_gene,j_gene,v_gene,abundance,CDR3aa,CDR3nt
.,TRBJ1-1,TRBV20-1,.,CSARDDMRAFF,TGCAGTGCTAGGGATGACATGCGAGCTTTCTTT
.,TRBJ1-1,TRBV19,.,CASSIALVYSGGTEAFF,TGTGCCAGTAGTATTGCGTTGGTTTATTCAGGAGGGACTGAAGCTTTCTTT
.,TRBJ2-7,TRBV5-1,.,CASSLVGGPTYEQYF,TGCGCCAGCAGCTTGGTCGGGGGGCCAACCTACGAGCAGTACTTC
.,TRBJ2-6,TRBV4-1,.,CASSQRGGGSGANVLTF,TGCGCCAGCAGCCAAAGGGGGGGTGGATCTGGGGCCAACGTCCTGACTTTC
.,TRBJ2-7,TRBV5-5,.,CASSFSTGAREQYF,TGTGCCAGCAGCTTTTCCACTGGGGCAAGGGAGCAGTACTTC
.,TRBJ1-6,TRBV3-1/TRBV3-2,.,CASSPGVASYNSPLHF,TGTGCCAGCAGCCCCGGAGTAGCCTCCTATAATTCACCCCTCCACTTT
.,TRBJ1-6,TRBV7-9,.,CATPGTPYNSPLHF,TGTGCCACCCCCGGGACTCCTTATAATTCACCCCTCCACTTT
.,TRBJ1-6,TRBV19,.,CASTAGEYSPLHF,TGTGCCAGTACAGCCGGAGAGTATTCACCCCTCCACTTT
.,TRBJ1-5,TRBV7-2,.,CASSLIQFNQPQHF,TGTGCCAGCAGCTTAATACAGTTCAATCAGCCCCAGCATTTT
.,TRBJ2-1,TRBV7-2,.,CASSPLLAPNEQFF,TGTGCCAGCAGCCCCCTTTTAGCGCCCAATGAGCAGTTCTTC
.,TRBJ1-2,TRBV9,once,CASSVAGTPERGYTF,TGTGCCAGCAGCGTAGCTGGAACTCCCGAGAGGGGCTACACCTTC
TRBD1,TRBJ1-1,TRBV10-1,once,CASSSRRAEGQFF,TGCGCCAGCAGTTCCAGAAGAGCCGAGGGACAGTTCTTT
.,TRBJ2-1,TRBV5-6,few,CASSSYLTAGGDEQFF,TGTGCCAGCAGTTCCTACCTGACGGCAGGCGGGGATGAGCAGTTCTTC
TRBD2,TRBJ2-2,TRBV7-3,.,CASRTTSVGTGELFF,TGTGCCAGCAGAACGACTAGCGTAGGGACCGGGGAGCTGTTTTTT
.,TRBJ1-1,TRBV2,.,CASTDSGGARAEAFF,TGTGCCAGCACCGATTCGGGGGGGGCGAGGGCTGAAGCTTTCTTT
.,TRBJ1-6,TRBV6-5,.,CASNRDLGNSPLHF,TGTGCCAGCAATAGGGACTTGGGGAATTCACCCCTCCACTTT
TRBD1,TRBJ2-3,TRBV19,.,CASSISTGGRSGDTQYF,TGTGCCAGTAGTATCTCGACAGGGGGCAGAAGCGGAGATACGCAGTATTTT
TRBD1,TRBJ1-3,TRBV2,.,CASSRQGTAGNTIYF,TGTGCCAGCAGTCGACAGGGGACGGCTGGAAACACCATATATTTT
.,TRBJ2-6,TRBV30,few,CAWSGQGRRDSGANVLTF,TGTGCCTGGAGTGGCCAGGGGCGCCGAGACTCTGGGGCCAACGTCCTGACTTTC
.,TRBJ2-7,TRBV5-8,.,CASSLDSDVQYF,TGTGCCAGCAGCCTAGACAGCGACGTGCAGTACTTC
TRBD1,TRBJ1-5,TRBV19,.,CASSIEGANNQPQHF,TGTGCCAGTAGTATCGAGGGGGCTAACAATCAGCCCCAGCATTTT
.,TRBJ1-2,TRBV14,.,CASSPLPAGYGYTF,TGTGCCAGCAGCCCTTTACCGGCGGGCTATGGCTACACCTTC
.,TRBJ2-6,TRBV27,.,CASSFGGTGANVLTF,TGTGCCAGCAGTTTCGGGGGTACTGGGGCCAACGTCCTGACTTTC
.,TRBJ1-6,TRBV25-1,.,CASSEREGTNSPLHF,TGTGCCAGCAGTGAAAGGGAGGGGACTAATTCACCCCTCCACTTT
TRBD1,TRBJ1-4,TRBV10-3,.,CAISSGTGNEKLFF,TGTGCCATCAGTTCGGGGACAGGGAATGAAAAACTGTTTTTT
.,TRBJ1-1,TRBV11-2,few,CASSPRTDLNTEAFF,TGTGCCAGCAGCCCCCGGACAGACTTGAACACTGAAGCTTTCTTT
TRBD1,TRBJ1-2,TRBV6-5,.,CASSYHGTGKDYGYTF,TGTGCCAGCAGTTACCACGGGACAGGGAAAGACTATGGCTACACCTTC
TRBD1,TRBJ2-7,TRBV5-1,.,CASSWGQGNEQYF,TGCGCCAGCAGCTGGGGACAGGGTAACGAGCAGTACTTC
TRBD1,TRBJ1-2,TRBV6-1,.,CASSTGQNNYGYTF,TGTGCCAGCAGCACGGGACAGAACAACTATGGCTACACCTTC
.,TRBJ2-5,TRBV7-9,.,CASSPKRRLQETQYF,TGTGCCAGCAGCCCCAAAAGGAGACTTCAAGAGACCCAGTACTTC
.,TRBJ1-5,TRBV24-1,.,CATSSKGGNQPQHF,TGTGCCACCAGTAGCAAGGGAGGCAATCAGCCCCAGCATTTT
TRBD2,TRBJ2-5,TRBV7-2,.,CASSLAGTAGGRETQYF,TGTGCCAGCAGCTTAGCGGGTACAGCGGGGGGCCGGGAGACCCAGTACTTC
.,TRBJ2-7,TRBV2,.,CASTQGYEQYF,TGTGCCAGCACCCAGGGCTACGAGCAGTACTTC
.,TRBJ2-7,TRBV28,.,CASSRRAYEQYF,TGTGCCAGCAGCAGGAGGGCCTACGAGCAGTACTTC
.,TRBJ1-4,TRBV5-1,.,CASSLVGAGVAELFF,TGCGCCAGCAGCTTGGTGGGGGCCGGCGTGGCAGAACTGTTTTTT
TRBD2,TRBJ2-7,TRBV30,.,CASRLLGLAGDEQYF,TGTGCCTCCCGACTTTTGGGACTAGCGGGAGACGAGCAGTACTTC
.,TRBJ1-2,TRBV7-9,.,CASTRIVDNSLTNYGYTF,TGTGCCAGCACCCGTATTGTGGATAACAGCCTCACTAACTATGGCTACACCTTC
TRBD1,TRBJ2-7,TRBV7-2,.,CASSSGQGASYEQYF,TGTGCCAGCAGCTCGGGACAGGGGGCTTCCTACGAGCAGTACTTC
.,TRBJ2-7,TRBV19,.,CASSNRDKTYEQYF,TGTGCCAGTAGTAATCGGGACAAGACCTACGAGCAGTACTTC
.,TRBJ1-1,TRBV10-3,.,CAARVSLNTEAFF,TGTGCCGCACGGGTCTCACTGAACACTGAAGCTTTCTTT
TRBD1,TRBJ1-1,TRBV27,.,CASSLIGGGQGTPNTEAFF,TGTGCCAGCAGTTTAATTGGTGGGGGACAGGGGACGCCGAACACTGAAGCTTTCTTT
.,TRBJ2-1,TRBV5-8,.,CASSLEDRSYNEQFF,TGTGCCAGCAGCTTGGAGGACAGATCCTACAATGAGCAGTTCTTC
.,TRBJ2-1,TRBV7-3,once,CASSGGLSYNEQFF,TGTGCCAGCAGCGGGGGACTCTCCTACAATGAGCAGTTCTTC
.,TRBJ1-4,TRBV4-1,.,CASSPMDRSLEKLFF,TGCGCCAGCAGCCCGATGGACAGAAGCCTCGAAAAACTGTTTTTT
.,TRBJ1-3,TRBV5-1,.,CASSLGLQGKFITGNTIYF,TGCGCCAGCAGCTTGGGCCTACAGGGAAAATTTATAACTGGAAACACCATATATTTT
.,TRBJ1-1,TRBV11-3,once,CASSLFVDTEAFF,TGTGCCAGCAGCTTATTTGTAGACACTGAAGCTTTCTTT
TRBD2,TRBJ2-3,TRBV29-1,.,CSVDIAGVPDTQYF,TGCAGCGTTGACATAGCGGGAGTTCCAGATACGCAGTATTTT
TRBD1,TRBJ2-7,TRBV6-5,.,CASSFFSGTGNEQYF,TGTGCCAGCAGTTTTTTCTCCGGGACAGGGAACGAGCAGTACTTC